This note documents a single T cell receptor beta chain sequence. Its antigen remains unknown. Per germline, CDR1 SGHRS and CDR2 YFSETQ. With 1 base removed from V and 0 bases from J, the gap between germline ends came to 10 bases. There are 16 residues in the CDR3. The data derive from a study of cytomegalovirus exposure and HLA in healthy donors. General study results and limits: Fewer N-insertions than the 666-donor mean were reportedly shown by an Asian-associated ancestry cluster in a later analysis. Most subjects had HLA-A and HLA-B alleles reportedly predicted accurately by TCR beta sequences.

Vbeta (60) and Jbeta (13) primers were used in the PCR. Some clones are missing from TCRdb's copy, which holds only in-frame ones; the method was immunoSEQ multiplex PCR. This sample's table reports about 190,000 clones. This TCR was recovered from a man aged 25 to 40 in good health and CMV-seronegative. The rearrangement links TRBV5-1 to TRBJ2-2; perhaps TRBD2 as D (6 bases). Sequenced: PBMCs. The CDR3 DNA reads TGCGCCAGCAGCTTGACTAGCAGCACGAACACCGGGGAGCTGTTTTTT. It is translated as CASSLTSSTNTGELFF.